This T cell receptor beta chain was found in a study of blood T cells in healthy people across ages. Together with a sample-barcoded 5' primer, a J-beta primer mix was included in a second PCR lasting roughly 6 to 12 cycles. The template-switch adaptor was a 5' adaptor with 12 random nucleotides. It tagged each cDNA molecule. Sequencing of every sample gave 3 million or more CDR3-containing paired-end reads. Each CDR3 protein is one row after TCRdb ran MiXCR on the 5' RACE reads. The sample consists of 590,000 or so distinct CDR3 sequences, approximately 30% of them appearing once. Total RNA was extracted at no less than 5 micrograms per sample. Notes on the study in general: Naive T cell percentage strongly correlated with TCR beta diversity.

This clonotype was observed many times. The target antigen is unknown. Looked up from germline, CDR1 is DFQATT and CDR2 is SNEGSKA (reference sequence). The CDR3 is made up of 14 amino acids. V was shortened by 4 bases and J by 9 bases, with 22 bases between the two germline ends. The TCR sequence derives from a woman over 75 in good health. V is TRBV20-1 and J is TRBJ2-7, with D perhaps matching TRBD1 or TRBD2 (6 bases each). The specimen was blood. The CDR3 nucleotides read TGCAGTGCTATAGGGGGGCAACGAGGTGGGGGGCAGTACTTC. This sequence encodes CSAIGGQRGGGQYF.